A single sample is the source of the 7 T cell receptor beta chains below, sequenced in a study of control samples from healthy donors and cancer patients. TCRdb's table, derived via immunoSEQ multiplex PCR, lists solely in-frame clones and lacks some. The sample consists of 70,000 to 85,000 clones, 91% of them appearing once. The specimen was blood. The receptors originated from a man aged 45-65 years in good health.

This chain joins TRBV30 and TRBJ1-1; no clear D gene. This CDR3 is 13 amino acids long. Per the germline V gene, CDR1 is GTSNPN and CDR2 is SVGIG (reference sequence). Between the trimmed V and J ends, which lost 0 bases and 6 bases, there was a span of 11 bases. The CDR3 region has the DNA TGTGCCTGGAGTGTTGGTCCTACCTCTGAAGCTTTCTTT. Its protein product is CAWSVGPTSEAFF. The whole variable domain, filled in from reference TRBV30 and TRBJ1-1, reads SQTIHQWPATLVQPVGSPLSLECTVEGTSNPNLYWYRQAAGRGLQLLFYSVGIGQISSEVPQNLSASRPQDRQFILSSKKLLLSDSGFYLCAWSVGPTSEAFFGQGTRLTVV.

The J gene is TRBJ2-1, the V gene TRBV6-2 or TRBV6-3; 11 nucleotides agree with TRBD2. The CDR3 covers 18 residues. The ends lost 2 bases at V and 4 bases at J; junction bases unmatched: 10. Germline V gives CDR1 MNHEY, CDR2 SVGEGT. CDR3 nucleotides: TGTGCCAGCAGTTACCTCCCTACTAGCGGGGGTCGGTACAATGAGCAGTTCTTC. Amino acid sequence: CASSYLPTSGGRYNEQFF.

This clone appeared a single time. The gene calls are TRBV3-1 (or the pseudogene TRBV3-2) and TRBJ1-2; possibly TRBD1 for D (5 bases). Germline CDR1 LGHDT, CDR2 YNNKEL (reference sequence). The V and J ends lost 1 base and 8 bases respectively, with 11 bases between them. This CDR3 spans 13 amino acids. In DNA, the CDR3 is TGTGCCAGCAGCCAAGGGGGCCCGGGAGGCTACACCTTC. It specifies CASSQGGPGGYTF.

This rearrangement joins TRBV7-2 to TRBJ1-1; tentative D call: TRBD1 (5 bases). Trimming shortened V by 4 bases and J by 1 base, and 10 bases separated the two germline ends. This CDR3 has 14 amino acids. Germline V CDR1 and CDR2: SGHTA, FQGNSA. CDR3 DNA: TGTGCCAGCAGCTCCCAGGGAGGGAACACTGAAGCTTTCTTT. Its translation is CASSSQGGNTEAFF. Based on the CDR3 plus reference TRBV7-2 and TRBJ1-1, the full variable domain is GAGVSQSPSNKVTEKGKDVELRCDPISGHTALYWYRQSLGQGLEFLIYFQGNSAPDKSGLPSDRFSAERTGGSVSTLTIQRTQQEDSAVYLCASSSQGGNTEAFFGQGTRLTVV.

The chain recombines TRBV5-1 with TRBJ2-5, with D unclear. V dropped 1 base and J dropped 4 bases, with 8 bases sitting between them. The CDR3 runs 13 residues. The germline gives CDR1 SGHRS, CDR2 YFSETQ. CDR3 sequence reads: CASSLRKGETQYF. CDR3 sequence (DNA): TGCGCCAGCAGCTTGAGGAAGGGAGAGACCCAGTACTTC.

V gene TRBV2 combines with J gene TRBJ1-5; 7 positions match TRBD1. CDR1 is SNHLY, CDR2 FYNNEI, per germline. The length of the CDR3 is 15 residues. V lost 8 bases and J lost 6; bases outside the gene matches: 13. In nucleotides, the CDR3 is TGTGCCAGCGGGAGTACAGGGGAGTTCACTCAGCCCCAGCATTTT. Protein sequence: CASGSTGEFTQPQHF.

The chain has TRBV19 and TRBJ1-1; tentative D call: TRBD1 (5 bases). CDR1 is LNHDA, CDR2 SQIVND, per germline (reference sequence). This CDR3 has 12 amino acids. V was cut by 9 bases and J by 0 bases, with 8 bases left in between. The DNA for the CDR3 is TGTGCCAGCGGACACGTGAACACTGAAGCTTTCTTT. This sequence encodes CASGHVNTEAFF.